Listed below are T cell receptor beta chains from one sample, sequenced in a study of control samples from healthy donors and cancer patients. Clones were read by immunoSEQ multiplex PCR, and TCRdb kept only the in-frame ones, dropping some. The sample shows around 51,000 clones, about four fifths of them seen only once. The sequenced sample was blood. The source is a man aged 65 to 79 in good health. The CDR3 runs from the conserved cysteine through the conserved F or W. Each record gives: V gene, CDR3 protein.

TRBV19,CASSIADRSYEQYF
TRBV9,CASSVGVRETQYF
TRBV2,CASSDPRGGASYGYTF
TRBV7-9,CASSPHRWGGGHGDTEAFF
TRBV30,CAWSYTDTQYF
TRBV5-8,CASPRGFYQETQYF
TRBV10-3,CAISDGQRGLAGSTDTQYF
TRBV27,CASSLKPPRGREKLFF
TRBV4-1,CASSQDLFGGTEAFF
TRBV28,CASSSVSGSGNKQFF
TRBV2,CASSYPRTGGIRGDYGYTF
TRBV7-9,CASRPRPGQGSSDTQYF
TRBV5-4,CASSRGAGPGVDTEAFF
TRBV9,CASSLIGSSDEQYF
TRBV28,CASSLFSYNSPLHF
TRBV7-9,CASSLSGEYNEQFF
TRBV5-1,CASSLLPGQKNTEAFF
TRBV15,CATSRDRGEMGDTQYF
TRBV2,CASSWWTGTYEQYF
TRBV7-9,CASSVIMNTEAFF
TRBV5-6,CASSLEGQVLDGYTF
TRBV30,CASGQGKSEAFF
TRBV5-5,CASSFRGSGTIYF
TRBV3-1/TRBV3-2,CASSPGAGASYEQYF
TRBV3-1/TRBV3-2,CASSQVDEQFF
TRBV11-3,CASSFSRTSGSSYEQYF
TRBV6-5,CASTTGTYGYTF
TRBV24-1,CATSDRGQSSGSADTQYF
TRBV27,CASRTSSEAFF
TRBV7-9,CASSLDSTDTQYF
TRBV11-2,CASSADMNTEAFF
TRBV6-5,CASSLTGRDTEAFF
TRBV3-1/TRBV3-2,CASSQATRLGYNEQFF
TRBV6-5,CASSLKAGPAGELFF
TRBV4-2,CASSQDPRGEQYF
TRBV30,CAWSALRENEQFF
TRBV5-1,CASSLQPTYEQYF
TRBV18,CASSPEVAGGGTDTQYF
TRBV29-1,CSVEVSEAYNSPLHF
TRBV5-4,CASSFSGGDLQFF
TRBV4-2,CASSQDSGGSRTQYF
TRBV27,CASSPRATGYEKLFF
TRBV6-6,CASSYQGLGTGELFF
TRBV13,CASSLGQGSPYNEQFF
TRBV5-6,CASSSPSTDTQYF
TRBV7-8,CASSPDLRNTDTQYF
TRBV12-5,CASGLAAGLSTDTQYF
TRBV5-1,CASSVGGAQETQYF
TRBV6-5,CASSMGGFGMGTQYF
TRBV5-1,CASTSLGGKNTGELFF
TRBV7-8,CASSLQGAWAEAFF
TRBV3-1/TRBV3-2,CASSQQGRGSNQPQHF